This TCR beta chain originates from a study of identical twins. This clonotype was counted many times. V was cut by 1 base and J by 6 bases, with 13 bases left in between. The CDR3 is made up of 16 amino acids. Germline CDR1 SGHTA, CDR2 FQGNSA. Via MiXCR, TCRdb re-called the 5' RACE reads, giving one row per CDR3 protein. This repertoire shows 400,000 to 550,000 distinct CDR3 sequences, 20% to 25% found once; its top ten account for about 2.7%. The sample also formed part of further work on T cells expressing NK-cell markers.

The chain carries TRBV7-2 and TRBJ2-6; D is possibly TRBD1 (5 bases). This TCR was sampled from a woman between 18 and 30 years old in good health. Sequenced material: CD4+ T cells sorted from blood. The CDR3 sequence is CASSLGQGLQANVLTF. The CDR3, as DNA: TGTGCCAGCAGCTTAGGTCAGGGTCTGCAGGCCAACGTCCTGACTTTC.